These 30 T cell receptor beta chains originate from one sample sequenced in a study of blood T cell repertoires in COVID-19. Libraries were prepared by immunoSEQ multiplex PCR; TCRdb keeps only in-frame clonotypes and omits some of them. This table has under 30,000 clones, approximately 80% appearing once. The sequencing input was peripheral blood. These receptors were collected from a human donor in a cohort sampled during active COVID-19.

The chain has TRBV6-2 or TRBV6-3 and TRBJ2-1; TRBD2 agrees at 12 bases. Germline CDR1 reads MNHEY; CDR2 reads SVGEGT. The length of the CDR3 is 17 residues. V was clipped by 2 bases and J by 7 bases; unmatched bases: 9. The CDR3 region is CASSYEDRLAGVNEQFF. For the CDR3, the DNA is TGTGCCAGCAGTTACGAAGATAGACTAGCGGGAGTTAATGAGCAGTTCTTC.

The chain employs TRBV28 and TRBJ1-4, with D possibly being TRBD1 (6 bases). The germline CDR1 and CDR2 sequences are MDHEN and SYDVKM. The CDR3 spans 14 residues. V lost 5 bases and J 4 bases, leaving 11 bases between the germline ends. The DNA of the CDR3 is TGTGCCAGCAGTCCCGGACAGTATAATGAAAAACTGTTTTTT. Translating gives CASSPGQYNEKLFF.

The chain couples TRBV9 to TRBJ2-1, with 9 bases aligning to TRBD2. The CDR3 covers 15 residues. V shed 0 bases, J shed 7 bases, and the junction held 5 bases outside the gene matches. The germline gives CDR1 SGDLS, CDR2 YYNGEE. The CDR3 DNA follows: TGTGCCAGCAGCGTAGCTAGCGGGATAGGGAATGAGCAGTTCTTC. Translation: CASSVASGIGNEQFF.

The V gene is TRBV5-1, the J gene TRBJ2-3, with TRBD2 matching over 9 bases. The J segment lost 2 bases and the V segment lost 1 base, leaving 8 bases of the junction unmatched. The CDR3 is made up of 17 amino acids. The germline V gene has CDR1 SGHRS and CDR2 YFSETQ. Here the CDR3 DNA reads TGCGCCAGCAGCTTGCAAGCGGCGGGGGGGCCCACAGATACGCAGTATTTT. It is translated as CASSLQAAGGPTDTQYF.

For the CDR3, the DNA is TGTGCCAGCAGTCAGGAACATTATAAAGAGACCCAGTACTTC. It encodes CASSQEHYKETQYF. V gene TRBV7-2 combines with J gene TRBJ2-5; no definite D call. Germline CDR1 reads SGHTA; CDR2 reads FQGNSA. Trimming removed 6 bases from V and 3 bases from J, with 14 bases in between. There are 14 residues in the CDR3.

The rearrangement links TRBV14 to TRBJ2-1; perhaps TRBD1 as D (6 bases). The CDR3 runs 17 residues. Germline V CDR1 and CDR2: SGHDN, FVKESK. The V end lost 4 bases, the J end lost 0 bases, and 16 bases lay between the germline ends. CDR3 nucleotides: TGTGCCAGCAGCCCAACCATAGGACAGACCTCCTACAATGAGCAGTTCTTC. Amino acid sequence: CASSPTIGQTSYNEQFF.

V gene TRBV7-2 combines with J gene TRBJ2-7, with TRBD2 matching over 12 bases. Per the germline V gene, CDR1 is SGHTA and CDR2 is FQGNSA. This CDR3 is 15 amino acids long. With V trimmed by 5 bases and J by 6 bases, 8 bases remained unmatched. In nucleotides, the CDR3 is TGTGCCAGCAGCCAAAGACTAGCGGGAGCGACCGAGCAGTACTTC. Translating it yields CASSQRLAGATEQYF.

The chain couples TRBV9 to TRBJ2-1, with D unclear. The length of the CDR3 is 13 residues. V shed 0 bases and J shed 3 bases, with 4 bases lying between them. Germline lookup yields CDR1 SGDLS and CDR2 YYNGEE. CDR3 residues: CASSVGSYNEQFF. The CDR3 coding sequence is TGTGCCAGCAGCGTAGGTAGCTACAATGAGCAGTTCTTC.

The rearrangement links TRBV7-6 to TRBJ2-2; 8 positions match TRBD1. The ends lost 3 bases at V and 2 bases at J; junction bases unmatched: 5. Germline V gives CDR1 SGHVS, CDR2 FNYEAQ. CDR3 length: 16 residues. The DNA of the CDR3 is TGTGCCAGCAGCTTGCAGACAGGGGAAAACACCGGGGAGCTGTTTTTT. Its protein product is CASSLQTGENTGELFF.

The genes are TRBV7-9 and TRBJ1-1; D ambiguous. The V end lost 4 bases, the J end lost 0 bases, and 18 bases lay between the germline ends. CDR3 size: 17 residues. The V gene's germline CDR1 is SEHNR and CDR2 FQNEAQ (reference sequence). DNA for the CDR3: TGTGCCAGCAGCTCACCAGGCCTGAAGCTAATGAACACTGAAGCTTTCTTT. Translated, it gives CASSSPGLKLMNTEAFF.

This chain links TRBV7-3 with TRBJ2-3, with 14 bases matching TRBD2. The length of the CDR3 is 23 residues. CDR1 SGHTA and CDR2 FQGTGA come from the germline V gene. V trimming: 0 bases; J trimming: 0 bases; junction bases outside the gene matches: 17. The CDR3 DNA sequence: TGTGCCAGCAGCTTAACCCCAATCCCCCCGACTAGCGGGAGGGCCCCTAGCACAGATACGCAGTATTTT. This codes for CASSLTPIPPTSGRAPSTDTQYF.

This sequence joins TRBV18 and TRBJ2-5; D remains ambiguous. Deletions cut 4 bases from V and 13 bases from J, with 19 bases between. From germline, CDR1 is KGHSH and CDR2 LQKENI. This CDR3 is 13 amino acids long. DNA for the CDR3: TGTGCCAGCTCACGTGAAGTTTCAAGAGCTCTGTACTTC. Protein sequence: CASSREVSRALYF.

The V call is TRBV3-1 (or the pseudogene TRBV3-2), the J call TRBJ1-2; a weak D match, TRBD1 (6 bases). The CDR3 is 14 amino acids. Germline CDR1 reads LGHDT; CDR2 reads YNNKEL (reference sequence). Trimming removed 0 bases from V and 8 bases from J, with 13 bases in between. Written as DNA, the CDR3 is TGTGCCAGCAGCCAAGAAGCCAGGGGAGCGGGCTACACCTTC. Amino acids: CASSQEARGAGYTF.

CDR3 protein: CASSSRGRVGQYF. CDR3 in DNA: TGTGCCAGCAGTTCCAGGGGTAGGGTGGGCCAGTACTTC. The chain is built from TRBV6-5 and TRBJ2-7; D might be TRBD1 (6 bases). The CDR3 contains 13 residues. V was cut by 4 bases and J by 10 bases, with 17 bases left in between. Germline values: CDR1 MNHEY, CDR2 SVGAGI.

This sequence joins TRBV21-1 and TRBJ2-5; the table names TRBD1, a call not compared with the DNA. TRBV21-1 is labeled a pseudogene. CDR3 length: 17 residues. CDR3 coding DNA: TGTGCCAGCAGCAAAGAGGGCGCGGACAGTTACCAAGAGACCCAGTACTTC. It is translated as CASSKEGADSYQETQYF.

V usage is TRBV11-3 and J usage is TRBJ2-4; D ambiguous. The CDR3 is 15 residues long. Germline V gene data show CDR1 as SGHNT and CDR2 as YENEEA. V lost 0 bases and J 0 bases, leaving 6 bases between the germline ends. The CDR3 bases are TGTGCCAGCAGCTTAGAGAGTTTAGCCAAAAACATTCAGTACTTC. This sequence encodes CASSLESLAKNIQYF.

The chain couples TRBV19 to TRBJ1-1, with D tentatively TRBD1 (6 bases). This CDR3 contains 15 residues. Trimming removed 5 bases from V and 0 bases from J, with 13 bases in between. CDR1 LNHDA and CDR2 SQIVND come from the germline V gene (reference sequence). CDR3 DNA: TGTGCCAGTAGTTTCCTGGACAGCTTGAACACTGAAGCTTTCTTT. It specifies CASSFLDSLNTEAFF.

The J gene is TRBJ1-4, the V gene TRBV6-6; D is uncertain. The germline V gene encodes CDR1 MNHNY and CDR2 SVGAGI (reference sequence). V lost 6 bases, J lost 7 bases, and 15 bases lay in between. The CDR3 loop spans 14 amino acids. Here the CDR3 reads CASRPTSGSEKLFF. CDR3 DNA: TGTGCCAGCAGACCAACTTCAGGCAGTGAAAAACTGTTTTTT.

The chain is built from TRBV2 and TRBJ2-1; 8 nucleotides line up with TRBD2. CDR3 size: 15 residues. Germline V gives CDR1 SNHLY, CDR2 FYNNEI. J lost 2 bases, V lost 6 bases, and 6 bases had no gene match. CDR3 sequence (DNA): TGTGCCAGCAGCCAACGGGAGGGCCCCTACAATGAGCAGTTCTTC. Translated: CASSQREGPYNEQFF.

This rearrangement joins TRBV27 to TRBJ2-2; maybe TRBD2 (7 bases). Germline CDR1 and CDR2: MNHEY and SMNVEV (reference sequence). The CDR3 length is 14 residues. V was pared by 8 bases and J by 4 bases, with 14 bases between. This CDR3 reads CASRRGRATGELFF. The CDR3 DNA is TGTGCCAGCCGAAGGGGGAGGGCCACCGGGGAGCTGTTTTTT.

The V and J genes are TRBV27 and TRBJ1-5, with a possible D match to TRBD1 (5 bases). The germline CDR1 and CDR2 sequences are MNHEY and SMNVEV (reference sequence). Trimming cost V 6 bases and J 2 bases, with 17 bases left between them. The CDR3 runs 16 residues. The CDR3 DNA sequence: TGTGCCAGCAGCTCCAGTCAGGGAGGGGGCAATCAGCCCCAGCATTTT. Protein: CASSSSQGGGNQPQHF.

This clone showed up just a few times. The CDR3 DNA reads TGCGCCAGCAGCGCAGGGACAGGGGGAAACTATGGCTACACCTTC. Translated, it gives CASSAGTGGNYGYTF. The chain employs TRBV5-1 and TRBJ1-2; 11 bases fit TRBD1. In germline, CDR1 is SGHRS, CDR2 YFSETQ. This CDR3 has 15 amino acids. Unmatched junction bases numbered 4, after V lost 4 bases and J lost 2 bases.

The chain links TRBV5-1 to TRBJ2-7; 13 positions agree with TRBD2. Per germline, CDR1 SGHRS and CDR2 YFSETQ. Trimming cost V 3 bases and J 4 bases; bases outside gene matches: 1. The CDR3 loop spans 14 amino acids. CDR3 bases: TGCGCCAGCAGCTGGACTAGCGGGGGTTACGAGCAGTACTTC. Its protein is CASSWTSGGYEQYF.

The V gene is TRBV7-2, the J gene TRBJ2-3, with 10 positions matching TRBD2. This CDR3 spans 15 amino acids. Germline V gives CDR1 SGHTA, CDR2 FQGNSA. The V and J ends lost 4 bases and 6 bases, in that order; junction bases with no gene match: 7. The CDR3 spells CASSYSGRLIDTQYF. CDR3 DNA sequence: TGTGCCAGCAGCTATAGCGGGAGGCTGATCGATACGCAGTATTTT.

This chain uses TRBV5-1 with TRBJ2-5, with TRBD2 matching 10 bases. The germline V gene has CDR1 SGHRS and CDR2 YFSETQ. CDR3 length: 19 residues. Trimming cost V 2 bases and J 4 bases; bases outside gene matches: 17. DNA of the CDR3: TGCGCCAGCAGCTTAGGACAGGGAGGAGCGGGAGGGGGTCCAGAGACCCAGTACTTC. Amino acid sequence: CASSLGQGGAGGGPETQYF.

This clone has only one observation. The chain carries TRBV12-5 and TRBJ2-3; 7 bases map to TRBD1. Germline lookup yields CDR1 LGHNT and CDR2 FRNRAP. V trimming: 11 bases; J trimming: 6 bases; junction bases outside the gene matches: 11. This CDR3 is 13 amino acids long. The CDR3 coding sequence is TGTGCTTTCGAGGGACAGTTCCTCGATACGCAGTATTTT. Its translation is CAFEGQFLDTQYF.

The chain uses TRBV5-1 and TRBJ2-3; 9 bases align to TRBD2. CDR3 size: 17 residues. The germline V gene has CDR1 SGHRS and CDR2 YFSETQ. V lost 0 bases and J lost 2; bases outside the gene matches: 7. The CDR3 DNA sequence: TGCGCCAGCAGCTTGGTCGAAGCGGGGGGATTCACAGATACGCAGTATTTT. It codes for CASSLVEAGGFTDTQYF.

V and J are TRBV4-2 and TRBJ1-1; 8 bases align to TRBD1. Germline V gene data show CDR1 as LGHNA and CDR2 as YNFKEQ. CDR3 size: 15 residues. Germline trimming cut 3 bases from V and 3 bases from J; bases unmatched to any gene: 6. The CDR3 sequence is CASSQGQVGDTEAFF. CDR3 nucleotide sequence: TGTGCCAGCAGCCAGGGACAGGTCGGGGACACTGAAGCTTTCTTT.

The chain couples TRBV7-6 to TRBJ2-1; 10 nucleotides match TRBD2. Germline CDR1 is SGHVS and CDR2 is FNYEAQ. The V gene end was trimmed by 0 bases and the J gene end by 9 bases; junction bases not matched to a gene: 14. CDR3 length equals 18 residues. CDR3 protein: CASSLAPSGSPYSGEQFF. CDR3 bases: TGTGCCAGCAGCTTAGCCCCTAGCGGGAGCCCATACTCGGGTGAGCAGTTCTTC.

The chain carries TRBV9 and TRBJ1-3; weak D call: TRBD1 (5 bases). Per germline, CDR1 SGDLS and CDR2 YYNGEE. Trimming pared 0 bases from V and 2 bases from J, leaving 12 bases between. This CDR3 comprises 16 residues. The CDR3 DNA follows: TGTGCCAGCAGCGTAGATCAGGGAGGGACTGGAAACACCATATATTTT. Protein sequence: CASSVDQGGTGNTIYF.